What follows are 2 T cell receptor beta chains derived from one specimen sequenced in a study of T cell changes during pregnancy in multiple sclerosis. The protocol was immunoSEQ multiplex PCR, while the TCRdb copy is restricted to in-frame clones and leaves out a portion. This sample has approximately 88,000 clones; roughly 92% occur once, and the top ten carry about 2.6%. The sequencing used peripheral blood, collected in the first trimester of pregnancy. The receptors originated from a female donor with multiple sclerosis, enrolled in a pregnancy study.

This sequence joins TRBV2 and TRBJ2-7; possibly TRBD2 for D (5 bases). The germline CDR1 and CDR2 sequences are SNHLY and FYNNEI. Deletions cut 8 bases from V and 0 bases from J, with 8 bases between. The CDR3 has 12 residues. CDR3 sequence (DNA): TGTGCCAGCCGGGGTCGCTCCTACGAGCAGTACTTC. Translated: CASRGRSYEQYF.

CDR3 protein: CASSLGLNSGANVLTF. The DNA of the CDR3 is TGCGCCAGCAGCTTGGGACTGAACTCTGGGGCCAACGTCCTGACTTTC. This sequence joins TRBV5-1 and TRBJ2-6; D is uncertain. CDR3 size: 16 residues. Looked up from germline, CDR1 is SGHRS and CDR2 is YFSETQ. Trimming pared 0 bases from V and 0 bases from J, leaving 7 bases between.